This T cell receptor beta chain was observed in a study of cytomegalovirus exposure and HLA in healthy donors. Primers included in the PCR were 60 Vbeta and 13 Jbeta primers. Sequencing was performed with immunoSEQ multiplex PCR; in TCRdb, only in-frame clones are kept and a portion is missing. The data show approximately 200,000 clones, 79% seen once. J lost 4 bases, V lost 4 bases, and 5 bases had no gene match. This CDR3 is 15 amino acids long. The germline V gene encodes CDR1 LNHDA and CDR2 SQIVND (reference sequence). The sequence was obtained from a girl aged 5-17 years in good health and CMV-seropositive. The chain couples TRBV19 to TRBJ2-2, with 8 bases lining up with TRBD2. The sample taken for sequencing was PBMCs. CDR3 nucleotide sequence: TGTGCCAGTAGTAATGCGGGGGGCCTCACCGGGGAGCTGTTTTTT. It is translated as CASSNAGGLTGELFF.